Each of the 17 T cell receptor beta chains below was sequenced from the same sample in a study of identifying expanded T cells in peripheral blood. Sequencing was performed with immunoSEQ multiplex PCR; in TCRdb, only in-frame clones are kept and a portion is missing. The repertoire consists of nearly 60,000 clones, with over 85% occurring once and the leading ten covering about 3.7%. The specimen was blood. The source of these receptors is a person aged 18 to 75 in good health.

This clone was recorded once. The DNA of the CDR3 is TGTGCCAGCAGCTCGTGGGGGCGCCACGAGCAGTTCTTC. Translated: CASSSWGRHEQFF. This rearrangement joins TRBV7-4 to TRBJ2-1; perhaps TRBD1 as D (6 bases). V was pared by 4 bases and J by 10 bases, with 14 bases between. Germline CDR1 reads SGHVT; CDR2 reads SQSDAQ. The CDR3 spans 13 residues.

The chain employs TRBV19 and TRBJ1-1; tentatively, D is TRBD1 (5 bases). CDR1 LNHDA and CDR2 SQIVND come from the germline V gene (reference sequence). V shed 6 bases and J shed 4 bases, with 18 bases lying between them. The CDR3 spans 15 residues. CDR3 in DNA: TGTGCCAGTAGGATTCCGGGGGGTTCTGTCACTGAAGCTTTCTTT. This encodes CASRIPGGSVTEAFF.

The chain employs TRBV5-8 and TRBJ2-5; TRBD2 matches 8 bases. CDR3 length equals 14 residues. Trimming cost V 0 bases and J 5 bases; bases outside gene matches: 3. Germline V lookup: CDR1 SGHTS, CDR2 YDEGEE. The CDR3 DNA is TGTGCCAGCAGCTTGGAAGCGGGAGTGGAGACCCAGTACTTC. As protein: CASSLEAGVETQYF.

The chain is built from TRBV4-2 and TRBJ2-1; TRBD1 or TRBD2 may be the D gene (5 bases each). The CDR3 contains 16 residues. Germline V gene data show CDR1 as LGHNA and CDR2 as YNFKEQ. Trimming stripped 1 base from V and 4 bases from J, with 14 bases between. The CDR3 nucleotides are TGTGCCAGCAGCCAAGTGGGGGAGACCGCATACAATGAGCAGTTCTTC. Translation gives CASSQVGETAYNEQFF.

The chain links TRBV28 to TRBJ2-3, with a weak D call TRBD2 (5 bases). The ends were cut back, 6 bases at V and 5 bases at J, with 15 bases in the middle. The CDR3 has 14 amino acids. Germline assignment: CDR1 MDHEN and CDR2 SYDVKM. Here the CDR3 DNA reads TGTGCCAGCAGCGACCCGGTGGGAGAAGATACGCAGTATTTT. It codes for CASSDPVGEDTQYF.

This clone was observed a few times. The chain has TRBV6-1 and TRBJ1-5; 7 nucleotides agree with TRBD1. The V segment lost 7 bases and the J segment 1 base; nucleotides outside the gene matches: 7. The CDR3 is 15 amino acids. Germline assignment: CDR1 MNHNS and CDR2 SASEGT. Here the CDR3 reads CASKYWDSSNQPQHF. The CDR3 DNA sequence: TGTGCCAGCAAATATTGGGACAGCAGCAATCAGCCCCAGCATTTT.

The genes are TRBV4-3 and TRBJ2-5; D gene unclear. V lost 1 base to trimming and J lost 5 bases, with 8 bases between them. CDR1 LGHNA and CDR2 YSLEER come from the germline V gene. The CDR3 covers 13 residues. For the CDR3, the DNA is TGCGCCAGCAGCCAAGTGCATGGGGAGACCCAGTACTTC. This translates into CASSQVHGETQYF.

This chain links TRBV25-1 with TRBJ2-7; unclear D gene. The ends were cut back, 9 bases at V and 2 bases at J, with 17 bases in the middle. This CDR3 is built from 14 residues. CDR1 is MGHDK and CDR2 is SYGVNS in the germline V gene. In DNA form, the CDR3 reads TGTGCCAGTTCCAAAGTAGGCACTCCCTACGAGCAGTACTTC. It is translated as CASSKVGTPYEQYF.

The chain couples TRBV18 to TRBJ2-7; 7 bases are shared with TRBD1. The ends lost 2 bases at V and 3 bases at J; junction bases unmatched: 7. Per the germline V gene, CDR1 is KGHSH and CDR2 is LQKENI. The CDR3 is made up of 15 amino acids. CDR3: CASSPADRDRYEQYF. CDR3 coding DNA: TGTGCCAGCTCACCAGCAGACAGGGATCGCTACGAGCAGTACTTC.

The CDR3 sequence: CASSSGTSRSTDTQYF. CDR3 nucleotides: TGTGCCAGCAGCTCAGGGACTAGCAGATCGACAGATACGCAGTATTTT. The chain is built from TRBV5-4 and TRBJ2-3, with 9 nucleotides matching TRBD2. J gave up 3 bases and V 3 bases, and 8 bases lay outside the gene matches. This CDR3 is built from 16 residues. Germline lookup yields CDR1 SGHNT and CDR2 YYREEE (reference sequence).

For the CDR3, the DNA is TGCGCCAGCAGCGAGCCGGGACAGGGGTGGGATACGCAGTATTTT. Translation gives CASSEPGQGWDTQYF. The V gene is TRBV5-1, the J gene TRBJ2-3, with 10 bases fitting TRBD1. Germline V gives CDR1 SGHRS, CDR2 YFSETQ. Trimming at V came to 4 bases and at J to 6 bases, leaving 8 bases not matched to a gene. The CDR3 contains 15 residues.

This clone has more than one count but fewer than ten. The chain joins TRBV18 to TRBJ1-2; tentatively, D is TRBD1 (5 bases). The CDR3 extends over 14 amino acids. V was clipped by 2 bases and J by 6 bases, with 13 bases between them. Germline-derived CDR1 and CDR2 are KGHSH and LQKENI. Written as DNA, the CDR3 is TGTGCCAGCTCACCAAGTCCAGGGCCCCATGGCTACACCTTC. Translating it yields CASSPSPGPHGYTF.

The chain joins TRBV6-6 to TRBJ2-2, with 9 nucleotides matching TRBD1. The CDR3 is made up of 13 amino acids. Losses at the gene ends were 11 bases for V and 10 bases for J; bases not matched to a gene: 11. CDR1 is MNHNY, CDR2 SVGAGI, per germline (reference sequence). DNA for the CDR3: TGTGCCGCCGGGACAGGGATTAAGTCGGAGCTGTTTTTT. Its protein is CAAGTGIKSELFF.

The V gene is TRBV30, the J gene TRBJ2-7; TRBD1 aligns across 10 bases. Germline V CDR1 and CDR2: GTSNPN, SVGIG (reference sequence). This CDR3 has 13 amino acids. V lost 3 bases, J lost 1 base, and 0 bases stayed unmatched. CDR3 DNA: TGTGCCTGGAGGGGACAGGGGTCCTACGAGCAGTACTTC. Translation: CAWRGQGSYEQYF.

The chain employs TRBV6-1 and TRBJ2-7, with a tentative D call TRBD1 (6 bases). V was pared by 6 bases and J by 4 bases, with 16 bases between. The CDR3 is 14 residues long. CDR1 is MNHNS and CDR2 is SASEGT in the germline V gene. The DNA for the CDR3 is TGTGCCAGCAGCCATCGGACAGAAGATTACGAGCAGTACTTC. This translates into CASSHRTEDYEQYF.

The chain is built from TRBV6-5 and TRBJ1-6; D is unresolved. The V gene lost 2 bases and the J gene lost 2 bases, with 10 bases spanning the gap. Germline assignment: CDR1 MNHEY and CDR2 SVGAGI. This CDR3 is 16 amino acids long. CDR3 residues: CASSYRAYAYNSPLHF. The CDR3 DNA follows: TGTGCCAGCAGTTACCGGGCCTATGCCTATAATTCACCCCTCCACTTT.

V is TRBV7-6 and J is TRBJ2-7; 9 bases map to TRBD2. In germline, CDR1 is SGHVS, CDR2 FNYEAQ. V was clipped by 1 base and J by 7 bases; unmatched bases: 5. This CDR3 region has 14 residues. The CDR3 nucleotides read TGTGCCAGCAGCTTAGGACTAGCGGCCGGGGAGCAGTACTTC. This encodes CASSLGLAAGEQYF.